This TCR beta chain was observed in a study of neurological immune-mediated disorders. Findings and caveats of the study: The greatest TCR clonal expansion occurred in HTLV-1-associated myelopathy and the least in multiple sclerosis, which fell below healthy controls. The expanded clones of different subjects shared no CDR3 amino acid sequences (suggesting private repertoires in all groups).

From 15-18 subjects, each sequencing run yielded over 180 million TCR-beta sequences. TCRdb reprocessed the 5' RACE reads via MiXCR and lists one record per CDR3 protein. Among tens of thousands of distinct CDR3 sequences listed, 13% to 15% were seen once. This clonotype was found many times. The antigen is undetermined. The CDR3 totals 12 residues. Trimming cost V 4 bases and J 4 bases, with 8 bases left between them. Germline loops: CDR1 ENHRY, CDR2 SYGVKD. The specimen was PBMCs. The rearrangement joins TRBV10-3 to TRBJ2-7; maybe TRBD1 (5 bases). The TCR sequence derives from a woman aged 45-65 years with HTLV-1-associated myelopathy (HAM/TSP). CDR3 sequence (DNA): TGTGCCATCAGTGTACAGGCTTACGAGCAGTACTTC. Its protein product is CAISVQAYEQYF.